The rows below give T cell receptor beta chains drawn from one sample of a study of cytotoxic CD8 clonotypes in ibrutinib-treated CLL. Clones were sequenced by immunoSEQ multiplex PCR, and TCRdb holds only the in-frame ones, with some missing. The table records about 50,000 clones, around 60% of them present only once. Sequenced material: PBMCs, taken after 24 months of ibrutinib treatment. These receptors came from a human donor with chronic lymphocytic leukemia. CDR3s include the opening cysteine and the closing phenylalanine or tryptophan. D genes are given only for firm matches. Rows give clone size only sometimes, using once, few, many, or a class for an expanded clone.

V	length	D	size	J	CDR3	DNA
TRBV7-6	14	-	-	TRBJ2-6	CASSLTRGANVLTF	TGTGCCAGCAGCTTGACACGGGGGGCCAACGTCCTGACTTTC
TRBV5-1	12	-	-	TRBJ2-5	CASSPGQETQYF	TGCGCCAGCAGCCCAGGACAAGAGACCCAGTACTTC
TRBV5-1	14	-	many	TRBJ2-5	CASSPQWPQETQYF	TGCGCCAGCAGCCCCCAGTGGCCCCAAGAGACCCAGTACTTC
TRBV12-2	14	-	-	TRBJ1-2	CASRLGAINYGYTF	TGTGCAAGTCGCTTAGGAGCCATTAACTATGGCTACACCTTC
TRBV5-4	14	-	-	TRBJ2-3	CASSLEGDTDTQYF	TGTGCCAGCAGCTTGGAGGGGGACACAGATACGCAGTATTTT
TRBV2	14	TRBD1	-	TRBJ2-5	CASSGQGAMKTQYF	TGTGCCAGCAGTGGACAGGGGGCTATGAAGACCCAGTACTTC
TRBV7-9	15	-	medium-sized	TRBJ1-4	CASSLGPTTNEKLFF	TGTGCCAGCAGCTTAGGGCCGACAACTAATGAAAAACTGTTTTTT
TRBV7-8	17	-	-	TRBJ2-7	CASSLDRGAGILDEQYF	TGTGCCAGCAGCTTAGATAGAGGGGCTGGGATTTTAGACGAGCAGTACTTC
TRBV5-8	13	TRBD2	-	TRBJ2-5	CASSPGLVETQYF	TGTGCCAGCAGCCCGGGACTAGTCGAGACCCAGTACTTC
TRBV19	15	TRBD1	-	TRBJ2-2	CASIPRAGGPGELFF	TGTGCCAGTATCCCTCGGGCAGGGGGACCCGGGGAGCTGTTTTTT
TRBV9	12	-	few	TRBJ2-7	CASSPAVEEQYF	TGTGCCAGCAGCCCGGCGGTGGAAGAGCAGTACTTC
TRBV2	14	-	-	TRBJ1-6	CASSDSRGRSPLHF	TGTGCCAGCAGTGATTCGCGAGGGCGATCACCCCTCCACTTT
TRBV5-4	14	-	few	TRBJ2-2	CASSLTLNTGELFF	TGTGCCAGCAGCTTGACACTGAACACCGGGGAGCTGTTTTTT
TRBV5-1	15	-	-	TRBJ2-3	CASSLAGAGTDTQYF	TGCGCCAGCAGCTTGGCTGGGGCGGGCACAGATACGCAGTATTTT
TRBV5-1	16	-	once	TRBJ2-3	CASHLGLAESTDTQYF	TGCGCCAGCCATTTGGGGTTAGCGGAGAGCACAGATACGCAGTATTTT
TRBV6-5	15	-	-	TRBJ2-2	CASSYPSGDTGELFF	TGTGCCAGCAGTTACCCCAGCGGAGACACCGGGGAGCTGTTTTTT
TRBV10-1	14	-	few	TRBJ2-7	CADPGHRESYEQYF	TGCGCCGACCCGGGACATAGGGAATCCTACGAGCAGTACTTC
TRBV6-1	12	TRBD1	few	TRBJ1-2	CGGGPLRYGYTF	TGTGGAGGGGGCCCGCTGCGTTATGGCTACACCTTC
TRBV7-6	15	TRBD2	-	TRBJ2-3	CASSPTSRITDTQYF	TGTGCCAGCAGCCCGACTAGCCGAATCACAGATACGCAGTATTTT
TRBV7-2	12	-	-	TRBJ2-3	CASSFSQGGKYF	TGTGCCAGCAGCTTTAGTCAGGGGGGGAAGTATTTT
TRBV6-1	15	-	-	TRBJ1-1	CASSERAHSYTEAFF	TGTGCCAGCAGTGAAAGGGCGCACTCGTACACTGAAGCTTTCTTT
TRBV19	16	TRBD2	-	TRBJ2-3	CASSSKSGARTDTQYF	TGTGCCAGTAGTAGCAAAAGCGGGGCGCGCACAGATACGCAGTATTTT
TRBV6-5	14	TRBD1	-	TRBJ1-1	CASSHRGRDTEAFF	TGTGCCAGCAGTCACAGGGGGCGAGACACTGAAGCTTTCTTT
TRBV18	17	TRBD2	-	TRBJ2-5	CASSPPGSGAPGETQYF	TGTGCCAGCTCACCACCGGGGAGCGGGGCCCCAGGGGAGACCCAGTACTTC
TRBV19	15	-	-	TRBJ2-2	CATRTGGARAGELFF	TGTGCCACCAGAACCGGCGGAGCAAGGGCCGGGGAGCTGTTTTTT
TRBV25-1	13	-	-	TRBJ2-7	CASSLGGRVEQYF	TGTGCCAGCAGCCTTGGGGGCAGGGTCGAGCAGTACTTC
TRBV25-1	13	TRBD1	-	TRBJ1-2	CASSPGGVPGYTF	TGTGCCAGCTCCCCAGGGGGAGTGCCTGGCTACACCTTC
TRBV6-1	14	-	few	TRBJ1-1	CATIRYETANEAFF	TGTGCCACCATCCGATATGAGACAGCCAATGAAGCTTTCTTT
TRBV5-1	15	TRBD1	-	TRBJ2-2	CASSPGQGIAGELFF	TGCGCCAGCAGTCCAGGACAGGGAATCGCCGGGGAGCTGTTTTTT
TRBV5-1	15	-	-	TRBJ1-1	CASSYSTGMNTEAFF	TGCGCCAGCAGCTACTCGACAGGCATGAACACTGAAGCTTTCTTT
TRBV29-1	13	-	once	TRBJ2-5	CSGRPMGQETQYF	TGCAGCGGCCGTCCGATGGGACAAGAGACCCAGTACTTC
TRBV7-9	17	-	-	TRBJ2-1	CASSLEGRSLFYNEQFF	TGTGCCAGCAGCTTAGAGGGTCGTAGCCTCTTCTACAATGAGCAGTTCTTC
TRBV29-1	11	-	-	TRBJ1-1	CSVAGSGEAFF	TGCAGCGTTGCGGGCAGCGGTGAAGCTTTCTTT
TRBV6-1	14	-	-	TRBJ1-1	CASSEMLTDTEAFF	TGTGCCAGCAGTGAAATGTTGACAGACACTGAAGCTTTCTTT
TRBV7-6	14	-	-	TRBJ2-7	CASSPRLGTYEQYF	TGTGCCAGCAGCCCCCGACTAGGCACCTACGAGCAGTACTTC
TRBV29-1	13	-	-	TRBJ2-7	CSVVPGATYEQYF	TGCAGCGTTGTTCCGGGGGCTACCTACGAGCAGTACTTC
TRBV20-1	11	-	-	TRBJ1-2	CSAPRNYGYTF	TGCAGTGCACCCAGAAACTATGGCTACACCTTC
TRBV7-7	14	TRBD1	-	TRBJ2-7	CASSLGTGLYEQYF	TGTGCTAGCAGCTTAGGGACAGGGCTTTACGAGCAGTACTTC
TRBV14	15	TRBD1	-	TRBJ1-2	CASSQGTGGYYGYTF	TGTGCCAGCAGCCAAGGGACAGGGGGCTACTATGGCTACACCTTC
TRBV27	13	-	-	TRBJ1-1	CASSLSGVSEAFF	TGTGCCAGCAGTTTATCCGGGGTCTCTGAAGCTTTCTTT
TRBV5-1	16	-	-	TRBJ2-3	CASSLVGRGTADTQYF	TGCGCCAGCAGCTTGGTCGGACGGGGAACGGCAGATACGCAGTATTTT
TRBV5-1	16	-	-	TRBJ2-3	CASSLVLGGSTDTQYF	TGCGCCAGCAGCTTGGTCTTGGGGGGCTCGACAGATACGCAGTATTTT
TRBV5-1	16	-	-	TRBJ2-2	CASSTVPTGDTGELFF	TGCGCCAGCTCAACGGTCCCAACGGGGGACACCGGGGAGCTGTTTTTT